This entry describes one TCR beta chain. V was clipped by 2 bases and J by 6 bases, with 16 bases between them. The CDR3 covers 16 residues. Germline V gene sequence: CDR1 SEHNR, CDR2 FQNEAQ (reference sequence). It was with unique molecular identifiers that the TCRbeta library was prepared. One entry per CDR3 protein results from TCRdb running MiXCR on the PCR reads. The sample carries 400,000 to 550,000 distinct CDR3 sequences, about 11% recorded once. The sample originates from a study of T-cell reconstitution after alpha-beta-depleted transplantation in children. Sequencing was performed on PBMCs, taken before TCRalphabeta/CD19-depleted stem cell transplant. The J gene is TRBJ2-2, the V gene TRBV7-9; tentatively, D is TRBD1 (5 bases). The receptor's source is a child between 2 and 9 years old with inherited bone marrow failure, due to receive a stem cell transplant. The CDR3 bases are TGTGCCAGCAGCTTATCAATGCAGGGCCCTTCCGGGGAGCTGTTTTTT. Its protein is CASSLSMQGPSGELFF.